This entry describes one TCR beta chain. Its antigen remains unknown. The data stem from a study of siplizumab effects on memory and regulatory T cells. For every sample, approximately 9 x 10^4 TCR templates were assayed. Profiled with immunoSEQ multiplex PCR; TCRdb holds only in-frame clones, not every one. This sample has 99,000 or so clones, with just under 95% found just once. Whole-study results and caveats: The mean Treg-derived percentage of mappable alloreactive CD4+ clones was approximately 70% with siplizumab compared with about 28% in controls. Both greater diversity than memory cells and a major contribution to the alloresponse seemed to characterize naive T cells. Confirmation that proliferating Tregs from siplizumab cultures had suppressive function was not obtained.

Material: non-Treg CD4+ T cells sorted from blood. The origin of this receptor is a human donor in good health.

This CDR3 is CASSQGGYSSYEQYF. DNA for the CDR3: TGCGCCAGCAGTCAGGGGGGATACAGCTCCTACGAGCAGTACTTC. This chain connects TRBV23-1 to TRBJ2-7; D is perhaps TRBD2 (6 bases). Being an ORF, TRBV23-1 has a function that is uncertain. V dropped 3 bases and J dropped 0 bases, with 12 bases sitting between them. The CDR3 has 15 residues.